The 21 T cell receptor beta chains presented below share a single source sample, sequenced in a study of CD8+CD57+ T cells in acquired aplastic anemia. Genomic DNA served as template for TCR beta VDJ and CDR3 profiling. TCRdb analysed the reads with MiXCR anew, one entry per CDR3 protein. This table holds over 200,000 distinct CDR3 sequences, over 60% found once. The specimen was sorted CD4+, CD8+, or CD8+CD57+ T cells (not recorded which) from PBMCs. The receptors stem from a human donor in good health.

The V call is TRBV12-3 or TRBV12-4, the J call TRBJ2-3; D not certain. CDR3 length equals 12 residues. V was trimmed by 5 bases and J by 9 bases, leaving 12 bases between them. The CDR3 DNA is TGTGCCAGCAGTCCCTTGGTAGGCACGCAGTATTTT. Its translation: CASSPLVGTQYF.

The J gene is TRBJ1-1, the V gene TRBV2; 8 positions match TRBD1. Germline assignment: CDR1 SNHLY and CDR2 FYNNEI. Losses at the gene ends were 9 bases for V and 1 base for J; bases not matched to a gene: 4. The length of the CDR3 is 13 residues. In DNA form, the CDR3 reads TGTGCCAGACAGGGGGTAGAGAACACTGAAGCTTTCTTT. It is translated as CARQGVENTEAFF.

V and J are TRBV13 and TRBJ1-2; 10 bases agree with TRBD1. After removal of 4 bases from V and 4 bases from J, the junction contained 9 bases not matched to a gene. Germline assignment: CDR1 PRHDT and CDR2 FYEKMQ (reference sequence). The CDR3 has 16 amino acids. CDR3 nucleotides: TGTGCCAGCAGCTCGGACCGGGACAGGGGAGTCTATGGCTACACCTTC. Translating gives CASSSDRDRGVYGYTF.

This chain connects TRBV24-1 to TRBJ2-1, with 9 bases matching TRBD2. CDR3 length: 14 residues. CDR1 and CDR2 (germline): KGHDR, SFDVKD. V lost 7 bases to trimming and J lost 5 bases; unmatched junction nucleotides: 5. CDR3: CATRGAGGDNEQFF. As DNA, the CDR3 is TGTGCCACCAGGGGGGCGGGAGGGGACAATGAGCAGTTCTTC.

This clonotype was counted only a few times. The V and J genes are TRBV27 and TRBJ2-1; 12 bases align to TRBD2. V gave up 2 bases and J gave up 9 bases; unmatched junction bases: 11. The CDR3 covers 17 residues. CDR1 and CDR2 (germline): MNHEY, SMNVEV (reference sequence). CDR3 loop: CASSLGRLAGGPGEQFF. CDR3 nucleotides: TGTGCCAGCAGTTTAGGCCGTCTAGCGGGAGGGCCGGGTGAGCAGTTCTTC.

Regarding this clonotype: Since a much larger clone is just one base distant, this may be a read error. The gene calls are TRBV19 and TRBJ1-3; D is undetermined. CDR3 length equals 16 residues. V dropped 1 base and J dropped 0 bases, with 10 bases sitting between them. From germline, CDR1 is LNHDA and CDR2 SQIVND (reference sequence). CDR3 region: CASSIVTTLSGNTIYF. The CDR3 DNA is TGTGCCAGTAGTATAGTTACAACCCTCTCTGGAAACACCATATATTTT.

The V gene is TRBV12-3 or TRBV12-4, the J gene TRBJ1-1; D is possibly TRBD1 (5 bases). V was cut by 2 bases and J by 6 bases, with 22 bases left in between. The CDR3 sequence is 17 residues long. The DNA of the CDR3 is TGTGCCAGCAGTTTATGGACTAACTTACCCCAGGGCGCTGAAGCTTTCTTT. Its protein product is CASSLWTNLPQGAEAFF.

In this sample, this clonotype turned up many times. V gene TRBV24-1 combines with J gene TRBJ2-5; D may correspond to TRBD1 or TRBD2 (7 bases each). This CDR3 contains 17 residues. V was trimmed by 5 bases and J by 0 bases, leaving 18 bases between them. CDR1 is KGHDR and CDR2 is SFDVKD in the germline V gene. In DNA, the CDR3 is TGTGCCACCAGTGGGGTGGGGGAGGGGGCGTACCAAGAGACCCAGTACTTC. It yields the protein CATSGVGEGAYQETQYF.

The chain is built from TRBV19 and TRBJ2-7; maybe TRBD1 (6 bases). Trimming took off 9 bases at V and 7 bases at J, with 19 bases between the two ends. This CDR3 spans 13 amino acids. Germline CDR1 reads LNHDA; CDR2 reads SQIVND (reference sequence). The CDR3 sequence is CASSFQGLGEQYF. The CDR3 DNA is TGTGCCAGCAGTTTTCAGGGGTTGGGGGAGCAGTACTTC.

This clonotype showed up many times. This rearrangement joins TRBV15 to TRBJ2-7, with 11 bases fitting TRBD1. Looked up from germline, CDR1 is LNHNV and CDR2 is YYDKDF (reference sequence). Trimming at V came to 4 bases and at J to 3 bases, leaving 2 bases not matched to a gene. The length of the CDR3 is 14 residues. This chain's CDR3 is CATSIGTGGYEQYF. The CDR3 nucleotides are TGTGCCACCAGCATTGGGACAGGGGGCTACGAGCAGTACTTC.

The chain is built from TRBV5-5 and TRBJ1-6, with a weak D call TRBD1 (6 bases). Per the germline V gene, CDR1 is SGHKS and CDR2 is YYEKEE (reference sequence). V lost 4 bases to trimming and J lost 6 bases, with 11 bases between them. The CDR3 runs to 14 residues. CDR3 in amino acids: CASSQARGNSPLHF. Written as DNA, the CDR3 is TGTGCCAGCAGCCAAGCCAGGGGTAATTCACCCCTCCACTTT.

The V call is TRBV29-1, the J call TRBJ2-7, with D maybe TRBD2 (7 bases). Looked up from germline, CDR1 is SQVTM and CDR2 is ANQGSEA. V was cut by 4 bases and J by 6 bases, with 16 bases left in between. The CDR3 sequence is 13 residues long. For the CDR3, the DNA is TGCAGCGTTGTGGTCGGGGGGCAAGGCGAGCAGTACTTC. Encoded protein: CSVVVGGQGEQYF.

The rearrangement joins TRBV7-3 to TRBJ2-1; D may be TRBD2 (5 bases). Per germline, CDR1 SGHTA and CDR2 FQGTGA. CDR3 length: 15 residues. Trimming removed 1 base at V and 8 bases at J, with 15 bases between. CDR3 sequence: CASSLNGVKGDEQFF. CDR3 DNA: TGTGCCAGCAGCTTAAACGGGGTTAAGGGCGATGAGCAGTTCTTC.

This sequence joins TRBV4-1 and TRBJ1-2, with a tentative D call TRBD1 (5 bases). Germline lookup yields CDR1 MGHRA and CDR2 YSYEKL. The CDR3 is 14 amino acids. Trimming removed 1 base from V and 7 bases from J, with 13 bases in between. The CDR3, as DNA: TGCGCCAGCAGCCAAGGGGGCGCAGGATCTGGCTACACCTTC. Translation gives CASSQGGAGSGYTF.

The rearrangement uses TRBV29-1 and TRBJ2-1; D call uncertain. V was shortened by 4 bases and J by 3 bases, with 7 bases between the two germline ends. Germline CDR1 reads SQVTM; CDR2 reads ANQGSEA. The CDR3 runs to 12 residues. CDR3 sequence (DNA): TGCAGCGTTGTCCCCGGCTACAATGAGCAGTTCTTC. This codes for CSVVPGYNEQFF.

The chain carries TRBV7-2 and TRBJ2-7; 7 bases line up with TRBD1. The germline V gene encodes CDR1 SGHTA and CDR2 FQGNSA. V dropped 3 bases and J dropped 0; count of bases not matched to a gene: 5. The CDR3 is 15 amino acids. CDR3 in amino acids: CASSFGTVTSYEQYF. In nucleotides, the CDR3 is TGTGCCAGCAGCTTCGGGACAGTCACCTCCTACGAGCAGTACTTC.

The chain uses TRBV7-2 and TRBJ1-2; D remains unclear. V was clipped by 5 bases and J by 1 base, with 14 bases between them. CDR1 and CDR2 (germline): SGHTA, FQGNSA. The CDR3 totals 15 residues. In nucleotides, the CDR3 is TGTGCCAGCAGCGGGCGGGGTTCCGGTAACTATGGCTACACCTTC. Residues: CASSGRGSGNYGYTF.

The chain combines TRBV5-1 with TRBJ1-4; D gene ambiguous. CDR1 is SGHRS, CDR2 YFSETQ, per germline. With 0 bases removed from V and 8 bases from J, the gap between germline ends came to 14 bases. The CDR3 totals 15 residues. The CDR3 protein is CASSLGGSKQEKLFF. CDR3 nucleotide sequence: TGCGCCAGCAGCTTGGGAGGGAGTAAGCAGGAAAAACTGTTTTTT. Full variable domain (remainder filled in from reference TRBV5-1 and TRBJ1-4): KAGVTQTPRYLIKTRGQQVTLSCSPISGHRSVSWYQQTPGQGLQFLFEYFSETQRNKGNFPGRFSGRQFSNSRSEMNVSTLELGDSALYLCASSLGGSKQEKLFFGSGTQLSVL.

The CDR3 nucleotides read TGCGCCAGCAGCTTGACAGCACAGAGCTCCTATAATTCACCCCTCCACTTT. As protein: CASSLTAQSSYNSPLHF. The chain combines TRBV5-1 with TRBJ1-6; D gene unclear. CDR1 is SGHRS and CDR2 is YFSETQ in the germline V gene. The CDR3 runs 17 residues. V dropped 1 base and J dropped 0 bases, with 11 bases sitting between them. Full variable domain (missing parts from reference TRBV5-1 and TRBJ1-6): KAGVTQTPRYLIKTRGQQVTLSCSPISGHRSVSWYQQTPGQGLQFLFEYFSETQRNKGNFPGRFSGRQFSNSRSEMNVSTLELGDSALYLCASSLTAQSSYNSPLHFGNGTRLTVT.

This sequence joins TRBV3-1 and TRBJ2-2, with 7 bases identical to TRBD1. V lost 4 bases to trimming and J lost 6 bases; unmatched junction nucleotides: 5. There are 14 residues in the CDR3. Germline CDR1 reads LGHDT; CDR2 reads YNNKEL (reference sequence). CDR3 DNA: TGTGCCAGCAGCCTCCCGGACAGGCCCGGGGAGCTGTTTTTT. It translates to CASSLPDRPGELFF.

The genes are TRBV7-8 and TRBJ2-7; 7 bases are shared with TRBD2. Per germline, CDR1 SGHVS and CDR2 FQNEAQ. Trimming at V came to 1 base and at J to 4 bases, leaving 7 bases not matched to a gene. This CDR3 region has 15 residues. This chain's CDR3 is CASSLGRASGYEQYF. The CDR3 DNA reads TGTGCCAGCAGCTTAGGTCGGGCTAGCGGATACGAGCAGTACTTC.